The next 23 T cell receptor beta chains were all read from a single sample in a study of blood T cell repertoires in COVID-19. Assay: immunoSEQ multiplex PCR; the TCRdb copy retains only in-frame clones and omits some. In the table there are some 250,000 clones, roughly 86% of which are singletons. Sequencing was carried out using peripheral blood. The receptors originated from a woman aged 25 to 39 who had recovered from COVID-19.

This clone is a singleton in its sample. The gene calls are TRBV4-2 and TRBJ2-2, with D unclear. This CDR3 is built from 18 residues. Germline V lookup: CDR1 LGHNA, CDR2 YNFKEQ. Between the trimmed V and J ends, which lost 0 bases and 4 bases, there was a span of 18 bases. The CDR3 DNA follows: TGTGCCAGCAGCCAAGAAGAGATCTTGAGTATTTTCACCGGGGAGCTGTTTTTT. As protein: CASSQEEILSIFTGELFF.

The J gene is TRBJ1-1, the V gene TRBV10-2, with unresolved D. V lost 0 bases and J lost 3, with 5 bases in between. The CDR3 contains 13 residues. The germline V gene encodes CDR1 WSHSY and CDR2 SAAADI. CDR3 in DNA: TGCGCCAGCAGTGAGTCTATTTACACTGAAGCTTTCTTT. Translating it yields CASSESIYTEAFF.

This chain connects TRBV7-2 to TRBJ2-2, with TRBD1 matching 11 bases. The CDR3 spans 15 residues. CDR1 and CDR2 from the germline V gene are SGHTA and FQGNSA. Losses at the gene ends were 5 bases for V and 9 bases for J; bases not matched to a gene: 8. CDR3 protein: CASSPRDRGSRELFF. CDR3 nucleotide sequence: TGTGCCAGCAGCCCTAGGGACAGGGGGTCTAGGGAGCTGTTTTTT.

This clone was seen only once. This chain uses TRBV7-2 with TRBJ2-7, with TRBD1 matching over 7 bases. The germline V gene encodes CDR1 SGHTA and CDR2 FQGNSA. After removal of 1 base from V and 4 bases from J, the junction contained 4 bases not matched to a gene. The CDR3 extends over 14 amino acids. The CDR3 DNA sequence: TGTGCCAGCAGCTTAGAGGGGGCGTGGTACGAGCAGTACTTC. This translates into CASSLEGAWYEQYF.

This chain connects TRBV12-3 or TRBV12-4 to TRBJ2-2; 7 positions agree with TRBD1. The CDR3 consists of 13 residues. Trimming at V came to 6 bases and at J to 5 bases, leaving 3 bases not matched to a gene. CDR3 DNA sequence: TGTGCCAGCAGCCTCAGGGGGACCGGGGAGCTGTTTTTT. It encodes CASSLRGTGELFF.

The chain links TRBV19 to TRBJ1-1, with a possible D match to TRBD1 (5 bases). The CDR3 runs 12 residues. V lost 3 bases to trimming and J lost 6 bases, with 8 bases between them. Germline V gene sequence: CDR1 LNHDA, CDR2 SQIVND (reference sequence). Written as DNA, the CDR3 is TGTGCCAGTAGTATGGGGGGAGCTGAAGCTTTCTTT. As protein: CASSMGGAEAFF.

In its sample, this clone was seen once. In nucleotides, the CDR3 is TGTGCCAGCAGTTCCCCGGACATGTCCTACGAGCAGTACTTC. Translation: CASSSPDMSYEQYF. This rearrangement joins TRBV6-5 to TRBJ2-7, with D possibly matching TRBD1 (5 bases). V was clipped by 4 bases and J by 1 base, with 11 bases between them. The CDR3 sequence is 14 residues long. Germline CDR1 reads MNHEY; CDR2 reads SVGAGI.

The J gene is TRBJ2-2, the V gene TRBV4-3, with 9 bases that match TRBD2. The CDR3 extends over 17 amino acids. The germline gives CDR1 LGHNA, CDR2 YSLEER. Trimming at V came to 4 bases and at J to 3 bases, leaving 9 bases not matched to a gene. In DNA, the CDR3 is TGCGCCAGCAGCCGCAGAGGAGCGGGGGGTTACACCGGGGAGCTGTTTTTT. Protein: CASSRRGAGGYTGELFF.

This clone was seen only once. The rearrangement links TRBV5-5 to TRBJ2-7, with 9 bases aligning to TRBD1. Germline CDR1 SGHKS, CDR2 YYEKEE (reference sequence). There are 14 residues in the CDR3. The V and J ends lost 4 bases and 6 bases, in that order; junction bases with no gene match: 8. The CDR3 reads CASSLTGGITEQYF. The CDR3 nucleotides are TGTGCCAGCAGCCTGACAGGGGGTATAACCGAGCAGTACTTC.

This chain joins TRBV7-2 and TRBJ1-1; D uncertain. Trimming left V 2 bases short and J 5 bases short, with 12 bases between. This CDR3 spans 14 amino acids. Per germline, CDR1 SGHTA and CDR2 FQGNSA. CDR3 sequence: CASSLNGGRTEAFF. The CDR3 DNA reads TGTGCCAGCAGCTTAAATGGAGGGAGGACTGAAGCTTTCTTT.

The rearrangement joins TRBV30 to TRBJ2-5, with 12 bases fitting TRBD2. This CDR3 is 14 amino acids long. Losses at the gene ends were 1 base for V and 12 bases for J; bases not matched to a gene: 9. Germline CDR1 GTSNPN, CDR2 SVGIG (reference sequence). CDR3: CAWSAIRTSGEKYF. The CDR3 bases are TGTGCCTGGAGTGCCATCAGGACTAGCGGGGAAAAGTACTTC.

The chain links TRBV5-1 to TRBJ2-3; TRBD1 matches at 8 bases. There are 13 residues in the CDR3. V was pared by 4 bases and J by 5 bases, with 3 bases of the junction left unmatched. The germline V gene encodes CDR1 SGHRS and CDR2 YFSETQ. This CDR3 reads CASSATGVDTQYF. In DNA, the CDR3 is TGCGCCAGCAGCGCGACAGGGGTAGATACGCAGTATTTT.

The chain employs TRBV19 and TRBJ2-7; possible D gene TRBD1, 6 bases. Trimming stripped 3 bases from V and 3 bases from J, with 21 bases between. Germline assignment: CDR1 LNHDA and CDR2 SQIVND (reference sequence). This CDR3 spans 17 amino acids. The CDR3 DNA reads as TGTGCCAGTAGTATTAGGACAGCAAATAACGGGTACTACGAGCAGTACTTC. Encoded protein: CASSIRTANNGYYEQYF.

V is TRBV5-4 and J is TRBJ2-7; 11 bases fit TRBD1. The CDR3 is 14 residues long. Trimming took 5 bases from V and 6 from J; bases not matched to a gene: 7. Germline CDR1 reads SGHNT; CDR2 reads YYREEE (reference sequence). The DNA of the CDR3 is TGTGCCAGCAGACTTGAGGGGACAGGGGGCGAGCAGTACTTC. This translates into CASRLEGTGGEQYF.

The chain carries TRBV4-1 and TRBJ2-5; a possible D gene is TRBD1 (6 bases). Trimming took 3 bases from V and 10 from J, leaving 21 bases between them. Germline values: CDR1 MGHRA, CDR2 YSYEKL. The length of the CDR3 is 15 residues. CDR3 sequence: CASSHSTGTPSGQYF. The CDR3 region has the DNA TGCGCCAGCAGCCACTCAACCGGGACACCAAGTGGCCAGTACTTC.

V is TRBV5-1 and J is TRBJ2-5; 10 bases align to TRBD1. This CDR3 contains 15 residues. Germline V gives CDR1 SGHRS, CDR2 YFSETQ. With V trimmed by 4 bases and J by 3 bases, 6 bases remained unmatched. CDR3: CASSATGTGEETQYF. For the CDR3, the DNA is TGCGCCAGCAGCGCAACCGGGACAGGGGAAGAGACCCAGTACTTC. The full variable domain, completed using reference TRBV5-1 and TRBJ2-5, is KAGVTQTPRYLIKTRGQQVTLSCSPISGHRSVSWYQQTPGQGLQFLFEYFSETQRNKGNFPGRFSGRQFSNSRSEMNVSTLELGDSALYLCASSATGTGEETQYFGPGTRLLVL.

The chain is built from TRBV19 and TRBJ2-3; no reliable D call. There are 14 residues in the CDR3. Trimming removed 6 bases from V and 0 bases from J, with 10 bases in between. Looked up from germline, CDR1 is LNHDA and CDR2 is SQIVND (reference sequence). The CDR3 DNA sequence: TGTGCCAGTAGGGTTGACTTTAGCACAGATACGCAGTATTTT. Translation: CASRVDFSTDTQYF.

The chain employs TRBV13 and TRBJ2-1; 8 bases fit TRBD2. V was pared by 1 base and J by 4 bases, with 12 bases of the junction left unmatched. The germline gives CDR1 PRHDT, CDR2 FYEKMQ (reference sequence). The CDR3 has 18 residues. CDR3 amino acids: CASSLVRAGGSWYNEQFF. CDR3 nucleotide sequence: TGTGCCAGCAGCTTAGTCAGGGCGGGGGGAAGCTGGTACAATGAGCAGTTCTTC.

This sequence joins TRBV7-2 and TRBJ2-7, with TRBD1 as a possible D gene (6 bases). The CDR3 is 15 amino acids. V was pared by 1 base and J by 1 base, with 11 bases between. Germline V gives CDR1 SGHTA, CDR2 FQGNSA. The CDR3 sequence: CASSLVLQGSYEQYF. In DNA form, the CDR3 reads TGTGCCAGCAGCTTAGTGCTACAGGGTTCCTACGAGCAGTACTTC.

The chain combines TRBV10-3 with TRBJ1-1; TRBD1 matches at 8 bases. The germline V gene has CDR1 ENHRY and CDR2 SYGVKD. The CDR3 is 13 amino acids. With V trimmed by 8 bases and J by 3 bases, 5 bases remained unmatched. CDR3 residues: CAISDREDTEAFF. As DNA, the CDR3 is TGTGCCATCTCGGACAGGGAGGACACTGAAGCTTTCTTT.

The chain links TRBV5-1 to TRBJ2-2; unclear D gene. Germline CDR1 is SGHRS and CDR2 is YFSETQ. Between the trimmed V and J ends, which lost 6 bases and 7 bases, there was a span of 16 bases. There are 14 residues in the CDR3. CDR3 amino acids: CASKPSEVGGELFF. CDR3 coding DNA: TGCGCCAGCAAGCCCAGCGAGGTAGGCGGGGAGCTGTTTTTT.

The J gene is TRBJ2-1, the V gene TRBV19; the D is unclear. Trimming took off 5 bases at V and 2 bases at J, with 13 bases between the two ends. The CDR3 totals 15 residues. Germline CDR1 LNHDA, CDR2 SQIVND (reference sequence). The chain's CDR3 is CASSSLQIPYNEQFF. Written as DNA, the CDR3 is TGTGCCAGTAGTTCCCTACAGATCCCCTACAATGAGCAGTTCTTC. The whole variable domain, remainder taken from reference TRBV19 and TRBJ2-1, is DGGITQSPKYLFRKEGQNVTLSCEQNLNHDAMYWYRQDPGQGLRLIYYSQIVNDFQKGDIAEGYSVSREKKESFPLTVTSAQKNPTAFYLCASSSLQIPYNEQFFGPGTRLTVL.

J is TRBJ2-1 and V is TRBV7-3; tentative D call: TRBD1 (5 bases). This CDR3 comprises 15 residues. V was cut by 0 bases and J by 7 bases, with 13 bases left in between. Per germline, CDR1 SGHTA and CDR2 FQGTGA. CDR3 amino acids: CASSLTQAQGNEQFF. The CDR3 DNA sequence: TGTGCCAGCAGCTTAACTCAAGCCCAGGGAAATGAGCAGTTCTTC.